The entry below describes one T cell receptor (beta chain). Its antigen is as yet unknown. Treatment reported: 10-day PBMC culture with coronavirus spike peptide pools or control peptides (ViraFEST assay). Expansion of antigen-specific T cells with peptide pools by ViraFEST preceded sequencing of TCRs. These data are taken from a study of vaccination and CD4 T cells after COVID-19. Study background: Post-vaccine sampling followed dose two by a median about 69 days (range 14 to 241). The authors exposed cells to overlapping spike peptides derived from SARS-CoV-2, HCoV-NL63, HCoV-OC43 and HCoV-229E. General observations from the study: For convalescent patients, 304 of the 307 vaccine-specific clones analyzed were classified as spike mono-reactive.

An Oncomine TCR Beta short-read assay was used to sequence the DNA from cultured CD4+ T cells. TCRdb recomputed calls from the PCR reads with MiXCR, one row per CDR3 protein. The sample contains 15,000 to 25,000 distinct CDR3 sequences, under 45% of which appear only once. The germline V and J ends were trimmed by 6 bases and 0 bases, with 15 bases remaining between them. This CDR3 is 14 amino acids long. CDR1 is DFQATT and CDR2 is SNEGSKA in the germline V gene (reference sequence). This sequence originates from a human donor with COVID-19. V gene TRBV20-1 combines with J gene TRBJ2-7, with D possibly TRBD1 on 7 matching bases. Input material: cultured CD4+ T cells from blood. The CDR3 DNA sequence: TGCAGTGCGGAAGGGACAGCGGGCTCCTACGAGCAGTACTTC. This codes for CSAEGTAGSYEQYF.